The present TCR beta chain was sequenced within a study of breast tumors, draining lymph nodes, adjacent tissues. This CDR3 is built from 14 residues. Between the trimmed V and J ends, which lost 3 bases and 0 bases, there was a span of 7 bases. Germline V gives CDR1 LGHNA, CDR2 YNFKEQ. The sample holds many counts of this clonotype. No antigen is known for it. MiXCR was run by TCRdb on the multiplex PCR reads, yielding one entry per CDR3 protein. The repertoire holds around 140,000 distinct CDR3 sequences, with 20% to 25% as singletons. Findings of the study overall: That most tumor T cells come from lymph nodes remained unproven. Tumor TCR diversity was below lymph nodes but above nontumor tissue. Findings are consistent with lymph node origin and intratumoral expansion of most tumor T cells.

Samples came from axillary lymph nodes draining the breast cancer. V usage is TRBV4-2 and J usage is TRBJ2-3; no reliable D call. Material: axillary lymph node tissue. This receptor was identified in a female donor with breast cancer. Some clones in this sample may be carry-over from other donors' samples. CDR3 region: CASSHGGSTDTQYF. The CDR3 DNA reads as TGTGCCAGCAGCCATGGCGGAAGCACAGATACGCAGTATTTT.